This T cell receptor beta chain was profiled in a study of blood T cell repertoires in COVID-19. This clone showed up just once. Original handling: Reference gene primers were amplified, and this amplification served to estimate nucleated cell counts. TCRdb's copy holds only in-frame clones and misses some; the assay was immunoSEQ multiplex PCR. The DNA gave D and trimming, while V, J and clone size come from that table. This sample has a few hundred thousand clones, with approximately 91% found just once. With V trimmed by 5 bases and J by 6 bases, 8 bases remained unmatched. CDR3 length: 16 residues. The germline CDR1 and CDR2 sequences are SGHVS and FNYEAQ.

The receptor comes from a man aged 50-60 years with acute or convalescent COVID-19. The chain recombines TRBV7-6 with TRBJ2-2, with TRBD1 matching 11 bases. Sequenced sample: peripheral blood. CDR3 protein: CASSPRAGQGAGELFF. Written as DNA, the CDR3 is TGTGCCAGCAGCCCCAGGGCGGGACAGGGGGCCGGGGAGCTGTTTTTT.